The 13 T cell receptor beta chains reported below all come from one sample, sequenced in a study of T cell repertoires in cytomegalovirus infection. TCRdb used MiXCR to reprocess the reads, holding one entry per CDR3 protein. Of about 570,000 distinct CDR3 sequences detected, over 35% appear once; the ten largest clones hold 40% to 60%. Their cognate antigens are unknown. This material consisted of cultured PBMCs, taken from culture after CMV antigen stimulation. Receptors were obtained from a human donor in good health (CMV status not recorded). Some clones in this sample may be carry-over from other donors' samples.

Concerning this clonotype itself: At one of its ends the junction is not consistent with the germline gene, which may arise from a read error. The rearrangement uses TRBV15 and TRBJ1-5, with D uncertain. The CDR3 consists of 13 residues. In germline, CDR1 is LNHNV, CDR2 YYDKDF (reference sequence). The CDR3 sequence is CATSRDLRASMDF. CDR3 bases: TGTGCCACCAGCAGAGATTTGCGGGCGAGTATGGATTTT.

The chain combines TRBV20-1 with TRBJ2-1; TRBD2 matches 11 bases. The CDR3 extends over 16 amino acids. Germline assignment: CDR1 DFQATT and CDR2 SNEGSKA (reference sequence). The V segment lost 5 bases and the J segment 0 bases; nucleotides outside the gene matches: 6. CDR3 DNA sequence: TGCAGTGCTGTCCGAACTAGCGGGAGCTCCTACAATGAGCAGTTCTTC. Translating gives CSAVRTSGSSYNEQFF.

This clonotype was seen more than once but under ten times. The J gene is TRBJ1-3, the V gene TRBV5-6; no firm D call. The CDR3 loop spans 15 amino acids. V lost 4 bases, J lost 1 base, and 12 bases lay in between. From germline, CDR1 is SGHDT and CDR2 YYEEEE. The CDR3 reads CASSPDPFSGNTIYF. DNA of the CDR3: TGTGCCAGCAGCCCGGATCCTTTTTCTGGAAACACCATATATTTT.

This chain links TRBV20-1 with TRBJ1-2; 10 bases match TRBD1. J lost 8 bases, V lost 0 bases, and 6 bases had no gene match. Germline CDR1 is DFQATT and CDR2 is SNEGSKA (reference sequence). The CDR3 length is 14 residues. The DNA of the CDR3 is TGCAGTGCTAGAGATCGGGACAGGGGCTGGGGCTACACCTTC. Amino acid sequence: CSARDRDRGWGYTF.

This clonotype showed up just a few times. The chain links TRBV11-3 to TRBJ2-1; D might be TRBD1 (6 bases). V shed 3 bases and J shed 9 bases, with 15 bases lying between them. Germline CDR1 SGHNT, CDR2 YENEEA. This CDR3 is 14 amino acids long. In DNA form, the CDR3 reads TGTGCCAGCAGCTTGAGGGGGTTGGGAAGTGAGCAGTTCTTC. Protein sequence: CASSLRGLGSEQFF.

This clonotype was recorded a few times. CDR3 bases: TGTGCCAGCAGCTTGTACAGGGGGTCGACCGGGGAGCTGTTTTTT. Protein sequence: CASSLYRGSTGELFF. The chain joins TRBV7-9 to TRBJ2-2; 8 bases agree with TRBD1. With V trimmed by 3 bases and J by 5 bases, 5 bases remained unmatched. The germline V gene encodes CDR1 SEHNR and CDR2 FQNEAQ (reference sequence). The CDR3 is made up of 15 amino acids.

The V call is TRBV7-6, the J call TRBJ2-5, with 12 positions matching TRBD2. CDR1 is SGHVS, CDR2 FNYEAQ, per germline. The CDR3 sequence is 14 residues long. Unmatched junction bases numbered 5, after V lost 7 bases and J lost 5 bases. CDR3 residues: CASIASGGGETQYF. CDR3 in DNA: TGTGCCAGCATCGCTAGCGGGGGGGGGGAGACCCAGTACTTC. The whole variable domain, filled in from reference TRBV7-6 and TRBJ2-5, reads GAGVSQSPRYKVTKRGQDVALRCDPISGHVSLYWYRQALGQGPEFLTYFNYEAQQDKSGLPNDRFSAERPEGSISTLTIQRTEQRDSAMYRCASIASGGGETQYFGPGTRLLVL.

This clonotype was observed a few times. V usage is TRBV10-2 and J usage is TRBJ2-1; 7 bases fit TRBD2. Trimming took 0 bases from V and 3 from J; bases not matched to a gene: 8. The CDR3 spans 17 residues. Germline V lookup: CDR1 WSHSY, CDR2 SAAADI. CDR3 sequence: CASSESLSGVGYNEQFF. CDR3 nucleotides: TGCGCCAGCAGTGAGTCGTTGAGCGGGGTTGGCTACAATGAGCAGTTCTTC.

The rearrangement uses TRBV18 and TRBJ1-2; 8 nucleotides agree with TRBD1. The CDR3 runs 17 residues. The V gene's germline CDR1 is KGHSH and CDR2 LQKENI. The V gene end was trimmed by 2 bases and the J gene end by 7 bases; junction bases not matched to a gene: 15. For the CDR3, the DNA is TGTGCCAGCTCACCAGGGGACAGGAGGGGCCTAGGAGGTGGCTACACCTTC. Translated, it gives CASSPGDRRGLGGGYTF.

The chain employs TRBV7-2 and TRBJ2-7, with TRBD1 matching over 8 bases. CDR3 size: 14 residues. CDR1 is SGHTA and CDR2 is FQGNSA in the germline V gene. Trimming took 2 bases from V and 6 from J; bases not matched to a gene: 6. The CDR3 DNA sequence: TGTGCCAGCAGCTTATCGGGACAGGAAACCGAGCAGTACTTC. Translating gives CASSLSGQETEQYF.

The chain links TRBV4-2 to TRBJ1-2, with D unresolved. Germline CDR1 LGHNA, CDR2 YNFKEQ. Between the trimmed V and J ends, which lost 4 bases and 7 bases, there was a span of 19 bases. The CDR3 totals 15 residues. CDR3 DNA sequence: TGTGCCAGCAGCCTAGAGGAAGGCAGGTGGGGTGGCTACACCTTC. This translates into CASSLEEGRWGGYTF.

CDR3 region: CASSVGPIGEKLFF. For the CDR3, the DNA is TGTGCCAGCAGCGTAGGTCCTATCGGTGAAAAACTGTTTTTT. This chain connects TRBV9 to TRBJ1-4; D not resolved. V was shortened by 0 bases and J by 7 bases, with 10 bases between the two germline ends. Germline V gene data show CDR1 as SGDLS and CDR2 as YYNGEE. This CDR3 contains 14 residues. Together with reference TRBV9 and TRBJ1-4, the CDR3 gives the full variable domain: DSGVTQTPKHLITATGQRVTLRCSPRSGDLSVYWYQQSLDQGLQFLIQYYNGEERAKGNILERFSAQQFPDLHSELNLSSLELGDSALYFCASSVGPIGEKLFFGSGTQLSVL.

The chain links TRBV7-6 to TRBJ2-1; no reliable D call. CDR1 SGHVS and CDR2 FNYEAQ come from the germline V gene. The germline V and J ends were trimmed by 3 bases and 6 bases, with 9 bases remaining between them. The CDR3 totals 13 residues. The CDR3 DNA reads as TGTGCCAGCAGCTTCCAGGCAGCCAATGAGCAGTTCTTC. Its protein is CASSFQAANEQFF.